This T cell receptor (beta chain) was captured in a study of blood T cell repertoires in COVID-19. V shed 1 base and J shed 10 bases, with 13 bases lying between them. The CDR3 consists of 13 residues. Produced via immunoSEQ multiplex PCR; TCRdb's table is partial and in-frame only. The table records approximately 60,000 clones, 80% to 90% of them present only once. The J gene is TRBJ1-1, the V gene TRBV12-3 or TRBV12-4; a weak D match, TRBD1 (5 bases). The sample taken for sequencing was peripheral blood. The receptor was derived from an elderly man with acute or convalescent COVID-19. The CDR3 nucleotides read TGTGCCAGCAGTTTAGTTGGGGCACCAGGAGCTTTCTTT. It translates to CASSLVGAPGAFF.